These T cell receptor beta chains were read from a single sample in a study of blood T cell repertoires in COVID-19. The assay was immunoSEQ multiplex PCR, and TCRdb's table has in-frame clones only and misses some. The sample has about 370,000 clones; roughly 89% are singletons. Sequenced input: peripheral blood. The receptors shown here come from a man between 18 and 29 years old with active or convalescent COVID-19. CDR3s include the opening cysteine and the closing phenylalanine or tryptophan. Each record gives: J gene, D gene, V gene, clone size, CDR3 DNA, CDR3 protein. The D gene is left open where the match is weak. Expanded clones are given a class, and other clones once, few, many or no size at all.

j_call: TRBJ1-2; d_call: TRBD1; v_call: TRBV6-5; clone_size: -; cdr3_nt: TGTGCCAGCAGTTACTCTGAGGGGACAGGGAACGGCTACACCTTC; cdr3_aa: CASSYSEGTGNGYTF
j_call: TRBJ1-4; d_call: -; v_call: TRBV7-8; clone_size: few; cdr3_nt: TGTGCCAGCAGCTCCGCCTCCACGAGGGAAAAACTGTTTTTT; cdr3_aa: CASSSASTREKLFF
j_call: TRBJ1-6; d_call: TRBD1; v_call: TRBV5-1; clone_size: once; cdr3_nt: TGCGCCAGCAGCTTGGGGGACAGGGAAAATTCACCCCTCCACTTT; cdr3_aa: CASSLGDRENSPLHF
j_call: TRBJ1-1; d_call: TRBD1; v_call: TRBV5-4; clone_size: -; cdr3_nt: TGTGCCAGCAGCTTACAGGGGATGGACACTGAAGCTTTCTTT; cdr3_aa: CASSLQGMDTEAFF
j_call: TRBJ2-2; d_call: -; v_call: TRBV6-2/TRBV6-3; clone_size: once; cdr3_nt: TGTGCCAGCAGTTACTCTCTAGCGAGCACCGGGGAGCTGTTTTTT; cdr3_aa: CASSYSLASTGELFF
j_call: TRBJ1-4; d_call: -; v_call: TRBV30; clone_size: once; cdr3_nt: TGTGCCTGGAGTGCAGGGTATAATGAAAAACTGTTTTTT; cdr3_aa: CAWSAGYNEKLFF
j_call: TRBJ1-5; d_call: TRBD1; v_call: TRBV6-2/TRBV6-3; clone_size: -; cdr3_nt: TGTGCCAGCAGTTACGTTCGGGACAGGGGTCCTAATAGCAATCAGCCCCAGCATTTT; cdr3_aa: CASSYVRDRGPNSNQPQHF
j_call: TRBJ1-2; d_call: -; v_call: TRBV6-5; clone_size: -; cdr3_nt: TGTGCCAGCATCTACTCGGGACTGACATATGGCTACACCTTC; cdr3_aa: CASIYSGLTYGYTF
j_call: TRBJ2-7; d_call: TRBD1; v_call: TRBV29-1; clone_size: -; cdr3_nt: TGCAGCGCCCGGACAGGGTACGAGCAGTACTTC; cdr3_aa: CSARTGYEQYF
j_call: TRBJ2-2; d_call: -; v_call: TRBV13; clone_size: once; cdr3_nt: TGTGCCAGCAGCCAGGGGCTACTAAATATCAACACCGGGGAGCTGTTTTTT; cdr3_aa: CASSQGLLNINTGELFF
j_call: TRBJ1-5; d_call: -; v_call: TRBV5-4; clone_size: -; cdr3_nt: TGTGCCAGCAGTCGACGACAGCTATTGGAGCCCCAGCATTTT; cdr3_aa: CASSRRQLLEPQHF
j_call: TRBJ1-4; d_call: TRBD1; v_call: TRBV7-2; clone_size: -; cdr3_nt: TGTGCCAGCAGCTCCACCGGGACAGCCATTGAAAAACTGTTTTTT; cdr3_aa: CASSSTGTAIEKLFF
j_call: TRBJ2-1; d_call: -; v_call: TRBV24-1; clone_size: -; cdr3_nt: TGTGCCACCAGTGATTTTACTAGGAATGAGCAGTTCTTC; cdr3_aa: CATSDFTRNEQFF
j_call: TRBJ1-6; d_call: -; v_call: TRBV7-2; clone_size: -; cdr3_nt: TGTGCCAGCAGCTCTAACAGGGCCTCCTATAATTCACCCCTCCACTTT; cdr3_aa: CASSSNRASYNSPLHF
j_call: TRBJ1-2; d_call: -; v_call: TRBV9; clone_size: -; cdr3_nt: TGTGCCAGCAGCGTAGGAAGCCTGGGGGGAGTCAACTATGGCTACACCTTC; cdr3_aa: CASSVGSLGGVNYGYTF
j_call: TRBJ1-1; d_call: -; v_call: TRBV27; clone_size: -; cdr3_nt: TGTGCCAGCAGTTTATGGGCCAGAATGAACACTGAAGCTTTCTTT; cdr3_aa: CASSLWARMNTEAFF
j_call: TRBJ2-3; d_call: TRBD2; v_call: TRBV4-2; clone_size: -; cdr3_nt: TGTGCCAGCAGCCAAGTTGAGGCTAGCGGGAGGGATACGCAGTATTTT; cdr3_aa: CASSQVEASGRDTQYF
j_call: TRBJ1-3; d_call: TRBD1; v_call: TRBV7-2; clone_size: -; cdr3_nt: TGTGCCAGCAGCATATCGACAGGGGCTGGAAACACCATATATTTT; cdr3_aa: CASSISTGAGNTIYF
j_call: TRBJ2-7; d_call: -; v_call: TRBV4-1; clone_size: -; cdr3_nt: TGCGCCAGCGGCTACCAGGGGCCTAGCTACGAGCAGTACTTC; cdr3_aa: CASGYQGPSYEQYF
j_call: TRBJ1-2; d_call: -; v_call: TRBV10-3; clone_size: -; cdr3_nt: TGTGCCATCAGTGAGCCAGGGCGGGATCGTGGCTACACCTTC; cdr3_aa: CAISEPGRDRGYTF
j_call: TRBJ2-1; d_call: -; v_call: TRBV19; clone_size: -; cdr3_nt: TGTGCCAGTAGTCGACAGGCCCTGGACAATGAGCAGTTCTTC; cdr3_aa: CASSRQALDNEQFF
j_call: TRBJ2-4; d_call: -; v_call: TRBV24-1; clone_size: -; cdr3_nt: TGTGCCACCAGTGATTGGGACAACAAAAACATTCAGTACTTC; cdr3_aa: CATSDWDNKNIQYF
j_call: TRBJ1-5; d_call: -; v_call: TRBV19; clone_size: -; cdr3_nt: TGTGCCAGTAGTATAGGGGAGGGTTGGCGTTTACAGCCCCAGCATTTT; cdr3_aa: CASSIGEGWRLQPQHF
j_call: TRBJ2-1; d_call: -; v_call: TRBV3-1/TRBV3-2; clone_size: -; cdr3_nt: TGTGCCTCCCTTGCGGGTGTCGCCGATGAGCAGTTCTTC; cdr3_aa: CASLAGVADEQFF
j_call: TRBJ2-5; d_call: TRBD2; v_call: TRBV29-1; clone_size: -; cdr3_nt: TGCAGCGTTGAAAAGCGGGGGACAAGTGAGACCCAGTACTTC; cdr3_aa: CSVEKRGTSETQYF
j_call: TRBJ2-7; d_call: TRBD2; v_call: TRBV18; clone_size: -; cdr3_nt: TGTGCCAGCTCACCTCGGCAGCGGGAGTCCGACGAGCAGTACTTC; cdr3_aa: CASSPRQRESDEQYF
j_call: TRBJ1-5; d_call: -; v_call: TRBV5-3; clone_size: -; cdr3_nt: TGTGCCAGAAGGCTACCGGGAACGAGCGGTCAGCCCCAGCATTTT; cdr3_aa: CARRLPGTSGQPQHF
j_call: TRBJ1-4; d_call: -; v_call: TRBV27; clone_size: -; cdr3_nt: TGTGCCAGCAGTTTATGGCGGAATGAAAAACTGTTTTTT; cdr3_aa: CASSLWRNEKLFF
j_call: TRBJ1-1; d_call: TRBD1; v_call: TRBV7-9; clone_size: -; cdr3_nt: TGTGCCAGCAGCCCCCGGGACAGGGTGAACACTGAAGCTTTCTTT; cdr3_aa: CASSPRDRVNTEAFF
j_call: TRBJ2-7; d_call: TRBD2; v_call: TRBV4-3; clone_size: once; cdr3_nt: TGCGCCAGCAGCCAACCATGCCTCCTAGCGGGCAAGAGCTCCTACGAGCAGTACTTC; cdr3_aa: CASSQPCLLAGKSSYEQYF
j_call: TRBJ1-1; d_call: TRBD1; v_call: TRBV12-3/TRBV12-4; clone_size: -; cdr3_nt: TGTGCCAGCAGTTTATGGACAGGCACTGAAGCTTTCTTT; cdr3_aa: CASSLWTGTEAFF
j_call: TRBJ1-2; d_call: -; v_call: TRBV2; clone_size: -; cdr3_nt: TGTGCCAGCAGGCAGTCAGGGGATGGCTACACCTTC; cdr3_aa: CASRQSGDGYTF
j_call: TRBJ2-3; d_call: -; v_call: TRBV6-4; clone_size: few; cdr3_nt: TGTGCCAGCAGTGAAGTGGGGGACGGGGGAGATACGCAGTATTTT; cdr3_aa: CASSEVGDGGDTQYF
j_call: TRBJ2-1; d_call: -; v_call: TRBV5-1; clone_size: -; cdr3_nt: TGCGCCAGCAGCTTGTCCGGGGGAAGCTCCTACAATGAGCAGTTCTTC; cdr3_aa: CASSLSGGSSYNEQFF
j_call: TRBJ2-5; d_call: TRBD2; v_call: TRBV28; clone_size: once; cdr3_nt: TGTGCCAGCAGTTTCGGGGGGTACCAAGAGACCCAGTACTTC; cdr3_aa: CASSFGGYQETQYF
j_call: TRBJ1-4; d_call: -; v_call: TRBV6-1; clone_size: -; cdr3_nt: TGTGCCAGCAGTGACAGGGGAAGTGTGTCTAATGAAAAACTGTTTTTT; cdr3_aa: CASSDRGSVSNEKLFF
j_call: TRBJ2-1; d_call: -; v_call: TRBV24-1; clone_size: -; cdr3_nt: TGTGCCACCAGTGATCCGGACAGGAGGGGTGAGCAGTTCTTC; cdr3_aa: CATSDPDRRGEQFF
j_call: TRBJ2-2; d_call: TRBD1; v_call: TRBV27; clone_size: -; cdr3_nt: TGTGCCAGCAGTTCCGGGACAGGGGGCGGGGAGCTGTTTTTT; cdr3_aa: CASSSGTGGGELFF
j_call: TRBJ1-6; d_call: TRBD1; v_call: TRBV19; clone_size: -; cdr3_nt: TGTGCCAGTAGTATCAACGACAGGGGCACTTCACCCCTCCACTTT; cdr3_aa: CASSINDRGTSPLHF
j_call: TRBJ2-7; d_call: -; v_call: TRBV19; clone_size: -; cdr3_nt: TGTGCCAGTAGTCGCGGGACAGAAACCTACGAGCAGTACTTC; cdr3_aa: CASSRGTETYEQYF
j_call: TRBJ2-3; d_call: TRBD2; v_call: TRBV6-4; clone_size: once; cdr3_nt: TGTGCCAGCAGTGACTCTCCTAGCGGGAGCACAGATACGCAGTATTTT; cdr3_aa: CASSDSPSGSTDTQYF
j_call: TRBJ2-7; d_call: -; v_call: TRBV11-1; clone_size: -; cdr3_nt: TGTGCCAGCAGCTTAGCGGAGGGGGCGGGATACGAGCAGTACTTC; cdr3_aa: CASSLAEGAGYEQYF
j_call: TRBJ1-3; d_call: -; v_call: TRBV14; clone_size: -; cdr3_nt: TGTGCCAGCAGCCAAGTGAGGTCCGGAAACACCATATATTTT; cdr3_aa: CASSQVRSGNTIYF
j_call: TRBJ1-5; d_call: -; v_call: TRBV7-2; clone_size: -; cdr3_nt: TGTGCCAGCAGCTTAGGTCGGGGGTCGGCTATCGGCAATCAGCCCCAGCATTTT; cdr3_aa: CASSLGRGSAIGNQPQHF
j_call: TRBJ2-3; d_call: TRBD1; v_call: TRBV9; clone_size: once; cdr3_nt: TGTGCCAGCAGCACCTTACAGGGGACCACAGATACGCAGTATTTT; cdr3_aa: CASSTLQGTTDTQYF
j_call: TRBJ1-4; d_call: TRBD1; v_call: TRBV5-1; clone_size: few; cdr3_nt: TGCGCCAGCAGCTTGGGCGACAGGGCTAATGAAAAACTGTTTTTT; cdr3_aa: CASSLGDRANEKLFF
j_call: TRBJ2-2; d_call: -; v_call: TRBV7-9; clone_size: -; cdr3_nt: TGTGCCAGCAGCTTAGCTGGAGCCCTCGGGGAGCTGTTTTTT; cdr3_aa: CASSLAGALGELFF
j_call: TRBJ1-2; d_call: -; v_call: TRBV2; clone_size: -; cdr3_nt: TGTGCCAGCAATCGACAGACTAGCTATGGCTACACCTTC; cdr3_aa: CASNRQTSYGYTF
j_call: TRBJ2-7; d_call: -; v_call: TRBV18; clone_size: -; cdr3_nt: TGTGCCAGCTCACCACTTGATTACGGTTCGGCGGCCCCCTCCTACGAGCAGTACTTC; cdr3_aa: CASSPLDYGSAAPSYEQYF